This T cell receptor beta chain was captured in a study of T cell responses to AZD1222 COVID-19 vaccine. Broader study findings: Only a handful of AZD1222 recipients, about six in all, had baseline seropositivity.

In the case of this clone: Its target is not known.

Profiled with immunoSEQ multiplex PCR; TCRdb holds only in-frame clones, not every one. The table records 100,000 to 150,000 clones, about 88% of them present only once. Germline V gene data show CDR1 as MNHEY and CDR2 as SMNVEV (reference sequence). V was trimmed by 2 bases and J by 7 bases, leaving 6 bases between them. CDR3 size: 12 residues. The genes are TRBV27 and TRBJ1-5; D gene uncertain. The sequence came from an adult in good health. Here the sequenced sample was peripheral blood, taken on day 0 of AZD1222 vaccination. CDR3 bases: TGTGCCAGCAGTTTACCCGGACAGCCCCAGCATTTT. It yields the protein CASSLPGQPQHF.